This entry lists 20 T cell receptor beta chains sequenced from one sample in a study of OX40 agonist ivuxolimab in advanced cancers. The library was generated by the immunoSEQ multiplex PCR assay. The clones in this table, taken by TCRdb from immuneACCESS, are in-frame only. Not every clone is retained; where verified, under half of the shortfall comes from an unresolved V gene, and the cause of the rest is unknown. The sample profile shows 53,000 or so clones; roughly 84% of them were found once. Clones ranked in the top ten supply about 0.69% of the sample. The material sequenced was CD4+ or CD8+ T cells sorted from blood, taken in a trial of the OX40 agonist ivuxolimab. These receptors came from an adult with an advanced solid tumor such as melanoma, head and neck, liver or kidney cancer.

The CDR3 reads CASSTVGGYTF. In nucleotides, the CDR3 is TGTGCCAGCAGTACGGTCGGGGGCTACACCTTC. V gene TRBV11-1 combines with J gene TRBJ1-2; D is uncertain. Germline CDR1 is SGHAT and CDR2 is FQDESV (reference sequence). Trimming left V 6 bases short and J 8 bases short, with 10 bases between. The CDR3 spans 11 residues.

This rearrangement joins TRBV6-5 to TRBJ1-2; no clear D gene. This CDR3 region has 13 residues. Germline V lookup: CDR1 MNHEY, CDR2 SVGAGI. The V end was cut by 5 bases, the J end by 5 bases, with 12 bases between. CDR3 amino acids: CASSPHVPYGYTF. For the CDR3, the DNA is TGTGCCAGCAGTCCTCACGTTCCATATGGCTACACCTTC.

The J gene is TRBJ2-7, the V gene TRBV5-6; D perhaps matches TRBD1 (5 bases). The CDR3 is 14 residues long. Germline V gene sequence: CDR1 SGHDT, CDR2 YYEEEE. Trimming removed 2 bases at V and 5 bases at J, with 14 bases between. CDR3 in DNA: TGTGCCAGCAGCTTTCAAGGGGCGATCCACGAGCAGTACTTC. This gives the protein CASSFQGAIHEQYF.

The CDR3: CASSSGAIPSYNEQFF. CDR3 nucleotide sequence: TGCGCCAGCAGCTCCGGGGCAATACCCTCCTACAATGAGCAGTTCTTC. V usage is TRBV5-1 and J usage is TRBJ2-1, with D perhaps matching TRBD1 or TRBD2 (5 bases each). Per germline, CDR1 SGHRS and CDR2 YFSETQ. The V and J ends lost 3 bases and 0 bases respectively, with 13 bases between them. The CDR3 is 16 amino acids.

DNA for the CDR3: TGTGCCAGCCGACAGGGGATAAACAATCAGCCCCAGCATTTT. Amino acids: CASRQGINNQPQHF. V is TRBV19 and J is TRBJ1-5, with 8 nucleotides matching TRBD1. Trimming took 9 bases from V and 3 from J; bases not matched to a gene: 7. The CDR3 has 14 residues. Germline-derived CDR1 and CDR2 are LNHDA and SQIVND (reference sequence).

J is TRBJ1-4 and V is TRBV28, with D tentatively TRBD1 (5 bases). Germline V gene lookup returns CDR1 MDHEN and CDR2 SYDVKM. CDR3 length: 14 residues. V lost 2 bases, J lost 5 bases, and 9 bases lay in between. The CDR3 coding sequence is TGTGCCAGCAGTTTACCCCGACAGAATGAAAAACTGTTTTTT. Protein sequence: CASSLPRQNEKLFF. Filled out from reference TRBV28 and TRBJ1-4, the complete variable domain reads DVKVTQSSRYLVKRTGEKVFLECVQDMDHENMFWYRQDPGLGLRLIYFSYDVKMKEKGDIPEGYSVSREKKERFSLILESASTNQTSMYLCASSLPRQNEKLFFGSGTQLSVL.

This clone has more than one count but fewer than ten. The chain uses TRBV7-2 and TRBJ2-3, with D unresolved. V was clipped by 1 base and J by 6 bases, with 8 bases between them. The V gene's germline CDR1 is SGHTA and CDR2 FQGNSA. This CDR3 has 13 amino acids. CDR3: CASSLGGMDTQYF. CDR3 DNA: TGTGCCAGCAGCTTAGGGGGAATGGATACGCAGTATTTT.

V gene TRBV7-2 combines with J gene TRBJ2-4; maybe TRBD1 (6 bases). CDR1 is SGHTA and CDR2 is FQGNSA in the germline V gene. This CDR3 region has 13 residues. V lost 4 bases to trimming and J lost 7 bases, with 11 bases between them. The CDR3 is CASSSSRGNIQYF. Here the CDR3 DNA reads TGTGCCAGCAGCTCGAGCAGGGGCAACATTCAGTACTTC.

In its sample, this clone was seen once. Within the sample, other DNA sequences also encode this same CDR3. The CDR3 loop is CASSLGLAVTYEQYF. The CDR3, as DNA: TGTGCCAGCAGCTTAGGGTTAGCGGTTACCTACGAGCAGTACTTC. This sequence joins TRBV7-2 and TRBJ2-7, with D perhaps TRBD2 (6 bases). CDR3 size: 15 residues. The ends were cut back, 1 base at V and 2 bases at J, with 12 bases in the middle. CDR1 and CDR2 from the germline V gene are SGHTA and FQGNSA.

The rearrangement joins TRBV28 to TRBJ2-3; D is undetermined. V was trimmed by 2 bases and J by 4 bases, leaving 13 bases between them. This CDR3 comprises 15 residues. Germline lookup yields CDR1 MDHEN and CDR2 SYDVKM. The CDR3 DNA is TGTGCCAGCAGTTTAGGCCGAGATTTCCCAGATACGCAGTATTTT. Protein sequence: CASSLGRDFPDTQYF.

This chain uses TRBV10-3 with TRBJ2-3; tentatively, D is TRBD1 or TRBD2 (5 bases each). Germline-derived CDR1 and CDR2 are ENHRY and SYGVKD. V lost 9 bases and J 3 bases, leaving 19 bases between the germline ends. The CDR3 runs to 15 residues. The CDR3 DNA sequence: TGTGCCATAGGTTCGGGGCAGGGTGAGACAGATACGCAGTATTTT. Translating gives CAIGSGQGETDTQYF.

The rearrangement joins TRBV4-1 to TRBJ2-7, with 7 positions matching TRBD1. V dropped 3 bases and J dropped 2; count of bases not matched to a gene: 7. Looked up from germline, CDR1 is MGHRA and CDR2 is YSYEKL. The CDR3 is 15 amino acids. CDR3 sequence reads: CASSQPTGDPYEQYF. The CDR3 nucleotides are TGCGCCAGCAGCCAGCCCACAGGGGACCCCTACGAGCAGTACTTC.

The rearrangement uses TRBV7-9 and TRBJ2-7, with 7 positions matching TRBD2. V shed 5 bases and J 5 bases; nucleotides not matched to a gene: 9. The CDR3 is 14 amino acids. From germline, CDR1 is SEHNR and CDR2 FQNEAQ (reference sequence). DNA of the CDR3: TGTGCCAGCAGCCAATGGGGGGGAACCAACGAGCAGTACTTC. It translates to CASSQWGGTNEQYF. The full variable domain, with the rest looked up from reference TRBV7-9 and TRBJ2-7, is DTGVSQNPRHKITKRGQNVTFRCDPISEHNRLYWYRQTLGQGPEFLTYFQNEAQLEKSRLLSDRFSAERPKGSFSTLEIQRTEQGDSAMYLCASSQWGGTNEQYFGPGTRLTVT.

The chain links TRBV6-5 to TRBJ1-1, with unresolved D. The CDR3 extends over 14 amino acids. CDR1 MNHEY and CDR2 SVGAGI come from the germline V gene. Trimming removed 2 bases at V and 0 bases at J, with 7 bases between. Here the CDR3 DNA reads TGTGCCAGCAGTTACGGCCCGATGAACACTGAAGCTTTCTTT. Translated: CASSYGPMNTEAFF.

The V and J genes are TRBV19 and TRBJ1-2; TRBD1 matches 7 bases. Germline-derived CDR1 and CDR2 are LNHDA and SQIVND (reference sequence). Trimming at V came to 7 bases and at J to 3 bases, leaving 20 bases not matched to a gene. CDR3 length: 18 residues. CDR3 DNA sequence: TGTGCCAGTACCGCCGGGACAGCGAAAATCACTGGGCACTATGGCTACACCTTC. Its translation: CASTAGTAKITGHYGYTF.

The V call is TRBV6-5, the J call TRBJ2-5, with 7 bases lining up with TRBD1. The CDR3 contains 16 residues. From germline, CDR1 is MNHEY and CDR2 SVGAGI. The ends lost 2 bases at V and 5 bases at J; junction bases unmatched: 11. In nucleotides, the CDR3 is TGTGCCAGCAGTTACGCCTTAGTTAGGGGGCAGGAGACCCAGTACTTC. Encoded protein: CASSYALVRGQETQYF.

This clone has just one count. The rearrangement joins TRBV4-2 to TRBJ2-4, with 8 bases aligning to TRBD1. The CDR3 runs to 17 residues. Germline CDR1 reads LGHNA; CDR2 reads YNFKEQ. With V trimmed by 1 base and J by 3 bases, 8 bases remained unmatched. CDR3 nucleotides: TGTGCCAGCAGCCAAGGGACAGGGCGCGATTACAAAAACATTCAGTACTTC. Translated: CASSQGTGRDYKNIQYF.

This rearrangement joins TRBV28 to TRBJ2-7, with unresolved D. The CDR3 spans 12 residues. Per the germline V gene, CDR1 is MDHEN and CDR2 is SYDVKM. Trimming stripped 5 bases from V and 2 bases from J, with 7 bases between. DNA of the CDR3: TGTGCCAGCAGTAGAAACCCCTACGAGCAGTACTTC. This encodes CASSRNPYEQYF.

This chain joins TRBV4-2 and TRBJ1-2; 7 bases align to TRBD1. The germline V gene has CDR1 LGHNA and CDR2 YNFKEQ. The CDR3 has 13 amino acids. The V and J ends lost 5 bases and 8 bases, in that order; junction bases with no gene match: 8. CDR3: CASSNDRVRGYTF. The CDR3 DNA sequence: TGTGCCAGCAGCAACGACAGGGTTCGCGGCTACACCTTC.

The CDR3 spells CASSSPGQAITSSYNEQFF. The CDR3 region has the DNA TGTGCCAGCAGCTCTCCGGGACAGGCTATCACGAGCTCCTACAATGAGCAGTTCTTC. J is TRBJ2-1 and V is TRBV11-1; 8 bases fit TRBD1. Germline loops: CDR1 SGHAT, CDR2 FQDESV (reference sequence). The CDR3 length is 19 residues. The ends lost 4 bases at V and 0 bases at J; junction bases unmatched: 14.